This TCR beta chain was recovered during a study of OX40 agonist ivuxolimab in advanced cancers. TCRdb's table, derived via immunoSEQ multiplex PCR, lists solely in-frame clones and lacks some. The sample yields 70,000 to 80,000 clones, about 90% seen once. Germline V gene sequence: CDR1 LNHDA, CDR2 SQIVND (reference sequence). V lost 4 bases and J lost 5; bases outside the gene matches: 9. The CDR3 is made up of 16 amino acids. The sequence was obtained from an adult with an advanced solid tumor such as melanoma, head and neck, liver or kidney cancer. Sequences were derived from CD4+ or CD8+ T cells sorted from blood, sampled in a trial of the OX40 agonist ivuxolimab. The V gene is TRBV19, the J gene TRBJ2-5; 11 positions match TRBD1. The CDR3 nucleotides read TGTGCCAGTAGTAGCTTCGGGACAGGGGGAGGTGAGACCCAGTACTTC. This sequence encodes CASSSFGTGGGETQYF.